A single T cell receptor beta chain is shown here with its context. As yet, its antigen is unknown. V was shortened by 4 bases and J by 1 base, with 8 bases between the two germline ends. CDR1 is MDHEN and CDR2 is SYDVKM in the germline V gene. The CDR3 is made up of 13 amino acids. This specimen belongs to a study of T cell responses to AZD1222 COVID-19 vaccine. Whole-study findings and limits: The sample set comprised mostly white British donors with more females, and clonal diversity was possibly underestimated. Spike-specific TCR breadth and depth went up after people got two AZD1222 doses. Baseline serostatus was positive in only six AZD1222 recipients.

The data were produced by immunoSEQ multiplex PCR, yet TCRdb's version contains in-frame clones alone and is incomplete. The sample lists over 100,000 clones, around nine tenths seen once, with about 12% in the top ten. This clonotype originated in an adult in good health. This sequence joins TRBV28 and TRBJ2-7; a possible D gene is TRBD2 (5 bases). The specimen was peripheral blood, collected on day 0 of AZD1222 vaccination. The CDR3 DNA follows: TGTGCCAGCAGTTACACGGGATCCTACGAGCAGTACTTC. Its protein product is CASSYTGSYEQYF. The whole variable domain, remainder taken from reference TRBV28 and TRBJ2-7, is DVKVTQSSRYLVKRTGEKVFLECVQDMDHENMFWYRQDPGLGLRLIYFSYDVKMKEKGDIPEGYSVSREKKERFSLILESASTNQTSMYLCASSYTGSYEQYFGPGTRLTVT.